A single sample is the source of the 22 T cell receptor beta chains below, sequenced in a study of cytomegalovirus exposure and HLA in healthy donors. PCR amplification relied on 60 Vbeta primers (plus 13 Jbeta primers). Measured with immunoSEQ multiplex PCR; TCRdb has only the in-frame clones, and not every one. The table has 180,000 or so clones, roughly 83% seen once; the top ten hold approximately 2.2%. The specimen sequenced was PBMCs. The receptors were sampled from a woman aged 45-59 years in good health and CMV-seronegative.

The V call is TRBV4-3, the J call TRBJ1-6, with no clear D. CDR3 length: 18 residues. Trimming took 0 bases from V and 8 from J, leaving 20 bases between them. In germline, CDR1 is LGHNA, CDR2 YSLEER. CDR3: CASSQDIPDISRYSPLHF. The CDR3 nucleotides are TGCGCCAGCAGCCAAGATATACCTGACATAAGCAGGTATTCACCCCTCCACTTT.

The gene calls are TRBV2 and TRBJ1-1; 8 bases align to TRBD1. Germline V gene data show CDR1 as SNHLY and CDR2 as FYNNEI. V trimming: 8 bases; J trimming: 1 base; junction bases outside the gene matches: 3. This CDR3 spans 13 amino acids. The CDR3 is CASPGQGNTEAFF. DNA for the CDR3: TGTGCCAGCCCCGGACAGGGGAACACTGAAGCTTTCTTT.

The table lists this clone with a few counts. This chain joins TRBV9 and TRBJ1-4, with TRBD1 identical over 8 bases. Germline V gives CDR1 SGDLS, CDR2 YYNGEE. The V gene end was trimmed by 3 bases and the J gene end by 3 bases; junction bases not matched to a gene: 4. The CDR3 consists of 15 residues. The CDR3 reads CASSGTGRANEKLFF. The CDR3 nucleotides read TGTGCCAGCAGCGGGACAGGGAGGGCTAATGAAAAACTGTTTTTT.

The chain combines TRBV30 with TRBJ2-1, with a tentative D call TRBD1 (6 bases). Germline V lookup: CDR1 GTSNPN, CDR2 SVGIG (reference sequence). The CDR3 totals 14 residues. With 3 bases removed from V and 5 bases from J, the gap between germline ends came to 14 bases. The CDR3 bases are TGTGCCTGGAGCGGAACAGGGAATAACAATGAGCAGTTCTTC. As protein: CAWSGTGNNNEQFF.

This chain uses TRBV18 with TRBJ2-3, with D perhaps TRBD2 (7 bases). V dropped 2 bases and J dropped 5 bases, with 20 bases sitting between them. This CDR3 spans 17 amino acids. Germline V lookup: CDR1 KGHSH, CDR2 LQKENI. The CDR3 spells CASSPWRLGGRGDTQYF. CDR3 DNA: TGTGCCAGCTCACCATGGAGGCTCGGGGGGCGCGGAGATACGCAGTATTTT.

This chain links TRBV4-1 with TRBJ1-3, with D unresolved. The CDR3 sequence is 15 residues long. Per the germline V gene, CDR1 is MGHRA and CDR2 is YSYEKL. V shed 2 bases and J shed 4 bases, with 12 bases lying between them. For the CDR3, the DNA is TGCGCCAGCAGCCAACCACTCACGATAGGAAACACCATATATTTT. Translation gives CASSQPLTIGNTIYF.

The V call is TRBV10-3, the J call TRBJ2-1; maybe TRBD1 (6 bases). Germline V gene sequence: CDR1 ENHRY, CDR2 SYGVKD. V lost 0 bases to trimming and J lost 4 bases, with 10 bases between them. The CDR3 consists of 15 residues. CDR3: CAISESDGQYNEQFF. DNA of the CDR3: TGTGCCATCAGTGAGTCAGACGGACAGTACAATGAGCAGTTCTTC.

The chain is built from TRBV7-9 and TRBJ2-1; 9 bases match TRBD2. V gave up 4 bases and J gave up 0 bases; unmatched junction bases: 7. Per germline, CDR1 SEHNR and CDR2 FQNEAQ (reference sequence). The length of the CDR3 is 17 residues. CDR3 in amino acids: CASSSGREGGSYNEQFF. The CDR3 DNA reads TGTGCCAGCAGCTCGGGGCGGGAGGGGGGCTCCTACAATGAGCAGTTCTTC.

V and J are TRBV28 and TRBJ2-7, with 7 bases that match TRBD1. CDR3 size: 15 residues. Germline-derived CDR1 and CDR2 are MDHEN and SYDVKM. Germline trimming cut 3 bases from V and 6 bases from J; bases unmatched to any gene: 11. CDR3 in amino acids: CASSFPGTEGSEQYF. CDR3 coding DNA: TGTGCCAGCAGTTTTCCCGGGACAGAGGGCAGCGAGCAGTACTTC.

The rearrangement uses TRBV7-9 and TRBJ2-7; 7 bases are shared with TRBD1. With 4 bases clipped from V and 4 bases from J, the junction kept 1 base outside the gene matches. This CDR3 has 12 residues. Looked up from germline, CDR1 is SEHNR and CDR2 is FQNEAQ (reference sequence). CDR3 in amino acids: CASSYRGYEQYF. CDR3 DNA: TGTGCCAGCAGCTACAGGGGTTACGAGCAGTACTTC.

The chain has TRBV19 and TRBJ1-5, with 9 positions matching TRBD1. V trimming: 6 bases; J trimming: 0 bases; junction bases outside the gene matches: 6. Germline values: CDR1 LNHDA, CDR2 SQIVND (reference sequence). The CDR3 covers 16 residues. CDR3 DNA: TGTGCCAGTAGCTTGACAGGGGGGAATAGCAATCAGCCCCAGCATTTT. Protein sequence: CASSLTGGNSNQPQHF.

V gene TRBV6-6 combines with J gene TRBJ1-5; D remains unclear. The CDR3 spans 14 residues. CDR1 MNHNY and CDR2 SVGAGI come from the germline V gene (reference sequence). V was pared by 2 bases and J by 2 bases, with 7 bases between. CDR3 amino acids: CASSYRQGNQPQHF. The CDR3 bases are TGTGCCAGCAGTTACAGGCAGGGCAATCAGCCCCAGCATTTT.

This clone was counted between two and nine times. J is TRBJ2-7 and V is TRBV6-6; TRBD2 matches 8 bases. This CDR3 spans 14 amino acids. Trimming took 5 bases from V and 0 from J; bases not matched to a gene: 3. The germline gives CDR1 MNHNY, CDR2 SVGAGI (reference sequence). In DNA, the CDR3 is TGTGCCAGCAGTAGCGGGGGAAGCTCCTACGAGCAGTACTTC. This translates into CASSSGGSSYEQYF.

The chain is built from TRBV2 and TRBJ1-4; TRBD1 aligns across 7 bases. The CDR3 is 14 residues long. Trimming cost V 5 bases and J 8 bases; bases outside gene matches: 8. The germline gives CDR1 SNHLY, CDR2 FYNNEI. CDR3 nucleotides: TGTGCCAGCAGTAGCCGACAGGGTCAAGAAAAACTGTTTTTT. As protein: CASSSRQGQEKLFF. Together with reference TRBV2 and TRBJ1-4, the CDR3 gives the full variable domain: EPEVTQTPSHQVTQMGQEVILRCVPISNHLYFYWYRQILGQKVEFLVSFYNNEISEKSEIFDDQFSVERPDGSNFTLKIRSTKLEDSAMYFCASSSRQGQEKLFFGSGTQLSVL.

The chain is built from TRBV7-9 and TRBJ1-2, with D possibly being TRBD1 (5 bases). Looked up from germline, CDR1 is SEHNR and CDR2 is FQNEAQ (reference sequence). The CDR3 consists of 13 residues. V gave up 4 bases and J gave up 8 bases, with 14 bases separating them. CDR3 nucleotides: TGTGCCAGCAGCTCCCCTCAGGGTCGGGGCTACACCTTC. Its protein is CASSSPQGRGYTF. Drawing the rest from reference TRBV7-9 and TRBJ1-2, the complete variable domain is DTGVSQNPRHKITKRGQNVTFRCDPISEHNRLYWYRQTLGQGPEFLTYFQNEAQLEKSRLLSDRFSAERPKGSFSTLEIQRTEQGDSAMYLCASSSPQGRGYTFGSGTRLTVV.

The rearrangement links TRBV2 to TRBJ2-6; 9 bases match TRBD1. V was pared by 4 bases and J by 4 bases, with 5 bases of the junction left unmatched. The CDR3 is 16 amino acids. The germline CDR1 and CDR2 sequences are SNHLY and FYNNEI. The CDR3 loop is CASSAYRGRGANVLTF. The CDR3 nucleotides read TGTGCCAGCAGTGCCTACAGGGGGCGGGGGGCCAACGTCCTGACTTTC.

This clone was counted only a few times. The chain carries TRBV25-1 and TRBJ2-7; tentative D call: TRBD1 (7 bases). V was pared by 7 bases and J by 0 bases, with 10 bases between. CDR3 length: 13 residues. Germline V gene data show CDR1 as MGHDK and CDR2 as SYGVNS. The CDR3: CASTGGSSYEQYF. The CDR3 DNA follows: TGTGCCAGCACAGGGGGGAGCTCCTACGAGCAGTACTTC.

V is TRBV6-5 and J is TRBJ1-5; D might be TRBD1 (6 bases). The germline V gene has CDR1 MNHEY and CDR2 SVGAGI. Trimming cost V 4 bases and J 7 bases, with 11 bases left between them. The CDR3 is made up of 13 amino acids. Here the CDR3 DNA reads TGTGCCAGCAGTTCCAGGGGTGGACAGCCCCAGCATTTT. Translating it yields CASSSRGGQPQHF.

The chain recombines TRBV6-1 with TRBJ1-1; D perhaps matches TRBD1 (5 bases). Germline loops: CDR1 MNHNS, CDR2 SASEGT. The CDR3 is 14 amino acids. V was cut by 8 bases and J by 0 bases, with 13 bases left in between. The CDR3 DNA sequence: TGTGCCAGCGTTTCCGGGACTATGAACACTGAAGCTTTCTTT. It translates to CASVSGTMNTEAFF.

Notes on this clone: This is likely a read error, given that the CDR3 carries no conserved phenylalanine or tryptophan at its end. The V call is TRBV28, the J call TRBJ1-2, with no clear D. CDR1 MDHEN and CDR2 SYDVKM come from the germline V gene. The length of the CDR3 is 17 residues. V dropped 3 bases and J dropped 2 bases, with 19 bases sitting between them. CDR3 nucleotide sequence: TGTGCCAGCAGTTTTTTGGTCGCGCTTGGAGCCAACTATGGCTACACCCTC. This sequence encodes CASSFLVALGANYGYTL.

This clone was counted between two and nine times. The chain uses TRBV18 and TRBJ1-4; tentative D call: TRBD1 (6 bases). CDR3 length: 15 residues. Germline V lookup: CDR1 KGHSH, CDR2 LQKENI. The germline V and J ends were trimmed by 6 bases and 6 bases, with 17 bases remaining between them. CDR3 amino acids: CASSPMTGSDEKLFF. In DNA form, the CDR3 reads TGTGCCAGCTCGCCTATGACAGGCTCGGATGAAAAACTGTTTTTT.

The rearrangement uses TRBV7-2 and TRBJ2-7, with unresolved D. Looked up from germline, CDR1 is SGHTA and CDR2 is FQGNSA. Trimming left V 5 bases short and J 5 bases short, with 16 bases between. The CDR3 loop spans 14 amino acids. As DNA, the CDR3 is TGTGCCAGCAGCCCGCTAAGAGGCCTGGACGAGCAGTACTTC. Protein sequence: CASSPLRGLDEQYF.